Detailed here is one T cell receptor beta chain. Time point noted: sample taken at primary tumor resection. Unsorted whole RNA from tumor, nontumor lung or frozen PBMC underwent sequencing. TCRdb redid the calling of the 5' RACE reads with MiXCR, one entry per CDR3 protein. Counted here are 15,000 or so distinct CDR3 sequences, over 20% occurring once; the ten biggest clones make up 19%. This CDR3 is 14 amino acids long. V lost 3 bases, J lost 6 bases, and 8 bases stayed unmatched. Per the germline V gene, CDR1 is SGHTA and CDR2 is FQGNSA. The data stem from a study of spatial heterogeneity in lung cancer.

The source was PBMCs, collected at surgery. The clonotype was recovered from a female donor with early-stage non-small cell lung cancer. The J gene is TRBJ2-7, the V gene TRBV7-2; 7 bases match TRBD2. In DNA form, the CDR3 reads TGTGCCAGCAGCTTTACGACTAGCCTGGTCGAGCAGTACTTC. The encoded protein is CASSFTTSLVEQYF. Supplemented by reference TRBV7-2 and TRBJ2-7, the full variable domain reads GAGVSQSPSNKVTEKGKDVELRCDPISGHTALYWYRQSLGQGLEFLIYFQGNSAPDKSGLPSDRFSAERTGGSVSTLTIQRTQQEDSAVYLCASSFTTSLVEQYFGPGTRLTVT.